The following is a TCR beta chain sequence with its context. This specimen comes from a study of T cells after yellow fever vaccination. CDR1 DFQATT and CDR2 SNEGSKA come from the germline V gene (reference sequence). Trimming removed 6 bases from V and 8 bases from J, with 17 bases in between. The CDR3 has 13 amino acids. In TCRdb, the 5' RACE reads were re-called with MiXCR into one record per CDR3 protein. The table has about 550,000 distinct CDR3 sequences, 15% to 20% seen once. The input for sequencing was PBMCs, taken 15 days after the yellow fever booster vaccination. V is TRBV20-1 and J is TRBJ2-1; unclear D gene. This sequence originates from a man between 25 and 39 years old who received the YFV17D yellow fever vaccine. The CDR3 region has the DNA TGCAGTGCCCCGGGCGGCCGGCGAGATGAGCAGTTCTTC. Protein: CSAPGGRRDEQFF.